This entry lists 3 T cell receptor beta chains sequenced from one sample in a study of blood T cell repertoires in COVID-19 (dated by TCRdb to the early 2020s). Library construction relied on the immunoSEQ multiplex PCR assay. This is the immuneACCESS table as TCRdb keeps it, with only in-frame sequences that have V and J called. A part of the clones is gone; compared with another copy, unresolved V genes explain less than half, and the rest is unexplained. This sample holds hundreds of thousands of clones; around 88% were observed only once. The ten most abundant clones make up approximately 4.5% of the sample. Sequenced material: peripheral blood. Every receptor here comes from a woman between 25 and 40 years old with acute or convalescent COVID-19.

This chain uses TRBV4-1 with TRBJ2-7; 7 positions agree with TRBD2. Germline V gene lookup returns CDR1 MGHRA and CDR2 YSYEKL. V shed 7 bases and J 3 bases; nucleotides not matched to a gene: 3. The CDR3 has 12 residues. CDR3 protein: CASMGGSYEQYF. CDR3 DNA: TGCGCCAGCATGGGGGGGAGCTACGAGCAGTACTTC.

This clone was recorded a few times. V is TRBV19 and J is TRBJ2-2, with D perhaps matching TRBD2 (6 bases). The CDR3 loop spans 19 amino acids. Germline-derived CDR1 and CDR2 are LNHDA and SQIVND (reference sequence). The V end was cut by 5 bases, the J end by 0 bases, with 22 bases between. The CDR3 region is CASSPGSVGDFANTGELFF. In nucleotides, the CDR3 is TGTGCCAGTAGTCCGGGTTCAGTGGGGGACTTCGCGAACACCGGGGAGCTGTTTTTT.

CDR3 bases: TGTGCCAGCTCACCCGGGACTAGCGGGGGCACAGATACGCAGTATTTT. Protein: CASSPGTSGGTDTQYF. This sequence joins TRBV18 and TRBJ2-3; TRBD2 aligns across 13 bases. Trimming cost V 3 bases and J 1 base; bases outside gene matches: 1. This CDR3 is built from 16 residues. Germline CDR1 reads KGHSH; CDR2 reads LQKENI. Variable domain in full (rest from reference TRBV18 and TRBJ2-3): NAGVMQNPRHLVRRRGQEARLRCSPMKGHSHVYWYRQLPEEGLKFMVYLQKENIIDESGMPKERFSAEFPKEGPSILRIQQVVRGDSAAYFCASSPGTSGGTDTQYFGPGTRLTVL.